This record looks at one T cell receptor beta chain sequence and its context. This specimen belongs to a study of CD8+CD57+ T cells in acquired aplastic anemia. The CDR3 is made up of 14 amino acids. Trimming cost V 2 bases and J 8 bases, with 10 bases left between them. The germline V gene has CDR1 MNHEY and CDR2 SVGEGT. The study profiled TCR beta VDJ and CDR3 using genomic DNA as template. TCRdb used MiXCR to reprocess the reads, holding one entry per CDR3 protein. Among about 180,000 distinct CDR3 sequences, 35% to 50% were seen once, and the ten largest hold under 3%. The receptor comes from a human donor in good health. The sequenced sample consisted of sorted CD4+, CD8+, or CD8+CD57+ T cells (not recorded which) from PBMCs. The V call is TRBV6-2 or TRBV6-3, the J call TRBJ1-6; maybe TRBD1 (5 bases). This CDR3 reads CASSYGGGHSPLHF. CDR3 nucleotide sequence: TGTGCCAGCAGTTACGGCGGGGGTCATTCACCCCTCCACTTT.